Listed below are T cell receptor beta chains from one sample, sequenced in a study of blood T cell repertoires in COVID-19. TCRdb keeps only in-frame clones here, not all; method: immunoSEQ multiplex PCR. The sample holds 100,000 to 120,000 clones; 70% to 85% are singletons and the top ten take more than 1.5%. Sequenced: peripheral blood. The receptors originated from a middle-aged woman with acute or convalescent COVID-19. CDR3s include the opening cysteine and the closing phenylalanine or tryptophan. Expanded clones get a size class; other rows say once, few or many, or leave the size out.

V gene,clone size,J gene,CDR3 length,CDR3 protein
TRBV5-4,few,TRBJ1-1,14,CASSSTGGNTEAFF
TRBV6-6,-,TRBJ2-4,12,CAIGQGENIQYF
TRBV7-2,-,TRBJ2-1,14,CASSLVAGETEQFF
TRBV5-6,few,TRBJ2-5,14,CASSVTGPQETQYF
TRBV7-2,-,TRBJ2-5,14,CASSLAPGGETQYF
TRBV6-5,-,TRBJ1-4,15,CASSHPGTGDEKLFF
TRBV3-1/TRBV3-2,few,TRBJ1-3,14,CASRQSLSGNTIYF
TRBV3-1/TRBV3-2,-,TRBJ1-6,14,CASSPRGIRSPLHF
TRBV6-5,-,TRBJ2-1,15,CASSPRLAGGREQFF
TRBV9,-,TRBJ2-2,15,CASSVGGGHTEELFF
TRBV9,-,TRBJ2-3,15,CASSVRDTPANTQYF
TRBV6-5,few,TRBJ1-5,15,CASRSTGTGDQPQHF
TRBV2,-,TRBJ2-1,17,CASSEGLQGWIYNEQFF
TRBV2,-,TRBJ2-3,15,CASSGSGGASDTQYF
TRBV2,many,TRBJ1-6,15,CASSTDGSERSPLHF
TRBV13,-,TRBJ2-7,14,CASSWTGDPYEQYF
TRBV6-4,-,TRBJ2-3,14,CASRSDRGSLTQYF
TRBV12-3/TRBV12-4,-,TRBJ1-1,12,CASSLQGGEAFF
TRBV5-4,once,TRBJ2-5,15,CASSAGTGAEETQYF
TRBV4-1,-,TRBJ2-2,15,CASSQRGSGLGELFF
TRBV19,-,TRBJ2-1,14,CASSRRGARTEQFF
TRBV6-5,once,TRBJ1-3,14,CASISSGYRNTIYF
TRBV10-3,-,TRBJ2-7,13,CAITEGARSEQYF
TRBV15,once,TRBJ2-2,12,CATSRDLGELFF
TRBV15,few,TRBJ2-4,14,CATSRPPGKNIQYF
TRBV5-1,-,TRBJ1-1,15,CASSTTAHSNTEAFF
TRBV27,-,TRBJ1-2,13,CASSRQGWGGYTF
TRBV25-1,-,TRBJ2-7,14,CASSSSGGTYEQYF
TRBV6-6,many,TRBJ1-3,14,CASIRGTSGNTIYF
TRBV5-1,-,TRBJ2-1,16,CASSVRLAGRLNEQFF
TRBV7-9,-,TRBJ1-1,13,CASSLGGHTEAFF
TRBV19,-,TRBJ2-2,13,CATRTQVTGELFF
TRBV5-5,-,TRBJ2-1,14,CASSGQGPYNEQFF
TRBV29-1,-,TRBJ1-1,12,CSVDPTGNEAFF
TRBV28,-,TRBJ2-5,14,CASSRDGGLETQYF
TRBV29-1,few,TRBJ2-5,14,CSVETSGGAGTQYF
TRBV4-1,-,TRBJ2-1,15,CASSQPGTGHNEQFF
TRBV28,-,TRBJ2-1,13,CASSLYLASGQFF
TRBV5-6,-,TRBJ2-3,15,CASSLDWQGTDTQYF
TRBV14,many,TRBJ1-2,14,CASSQVAVNYGYTF
TRBV12-3/TRBV12-4,-,TRBJ1-5,13,CASSFGGNQPQHF
TRBV30,-,TRBJ1-5,14,CAWSVAQGNQPQHF
TRBV24-1,-,TRBJ2-2,14,CATSGQGGTGELFF
TRBV6-1,-,TRBJ1-1,14,CASSERQGATEAFF
TRBV6-5,-,TRBJ2-7,15,CASSLAGGSSYEQYF
TRBV24-1,-,TRBJ2-5,15,CATSDFTQRGETQYF